This passage covers 28 T cell receptor beta chains from one sample sequenced in a study of T cells in localized non-small cell lung cancer. Sequencing used immunoSEQ multiplex PCR; TCRdb keeps in-frame clones, though not all of them. The profile shows tens of thousands of clones, almost 85% of them singletons. Sequencing was performed on peripheral blood, taken before any cancer treatment. Receptors originate from a male donor at least 60 years old with stage III squamous cell lung carcinoma.

This clone was seen once. V gene TRBV29-1 combines with J gene TRBJ1-4; TRBD1 matches 7 bases. The ends lost 7 bases at V and 5 bases at J; junction bases unmatched: 7. Germline assignment: CDR1 SQVTM and CDR2 ANQGSEA. The CDR3 sequence is 13 residues long. CDR3 protein: CSARTGANEKLFF. CDR3 bases: TGCAGCGCCCGGACAGGCGCAAATGAAAAACTGTTTTTT.

The V and J genes are TRBV15 and TRBJ1-3; D ambiguous. The V end was cut by 3 bases, the J end by 0 bases, with 12 bases between. In germline, CDR1 is LNHNV, CDR2 YYDKDF (reference sequence). The CDR3 is 16 amino acids. The CDR3 DNA is TGTGCCACCAGCAGGGGGAACCTGATCTCTGGAAACACCATATATTTT. Its protein is CATSRGNLISGNTIYF.

The chain joins TRBV7-2 to TRBJ1-2; 10 bases map to TRBD1. CDR3 length: 14 residues. The germline gives CDR1 SGHTA, CDR2 FQGNSA. V was clipped by 5 bases and J by 7 bases; unmatched bases: 7. CDR3 DNA: TGTGCCAGCAGCCGAAGGGACAGGGGAGTTGGCTACACCTTC. Amino acid sequence: CASSRRDRGVGYTF.

This rearrangement joins TRBV18 to TRBJ2-6; 9 nucleotides align to TRBD1. This CDR3 is 17 amino acids long. The trim removed 2 bases at V and 2 bases at J, leaving 4 bases unmatched. Per germline, CDR1 KGHSH and CDR2 LQKENI. The CDR3 is CASSPTGTGPGANVLTF. CDR3 bases: TGTGCCAGCTCACCAACCGGGACAGGGCCTGGGGCCAACGTCCTGACTTTC.

The J gene is TRBJ2-1, the V gene TRBV5-1, with 11 bases matching TRBD2. This CDR3 is built from 16 residues. From germline, CDR1 is SGHRS and CDR2 YFSETQ. J was trimmed by 2 bases and V by 0 bases; bases with no gene match: 1. The CDR3 region is CASSLASGGTYNEQFF. The CDR3 nucleotides read TGCGCCAGCAGCTTGGCTAGCGGGGGGACCTACAATGAGCAGTTCTTC.

The chain joins TRBV6-6 to TRBJ2-7, with a possible D match to TRBD1 (5 bases). CDR1 is MNHNY, CDR2 SVGAGI, per germline (reference sequence). This CDR3 has 16 residues. The V end was cut by 3 bases, the J end by 0 bases, with 15 bases between. CDR3 nucleotides: TGTGCCAGCAGTTATTCGCGGACAAGTAGCTCCTACGAGCAGTACTTC. Translated, it gives CASSYSRTSSSYEQYF.

V gene TRBV5-6 combines with J gene TRBJ1-2; 8 bases are a match to TRBD1. V shed 4 bases, J shed 4 bases, and the junction held 6 bases outside the gene matches. The CDR3 consists of 14 residues. CDR1 and CDR2 (germline): SGHDT, YYEEEE. CDR3 in DNA: TGTGCCAGCAGCCTACAGGGGGAGGGCTATGGCTACACCTTC. Protein: CASSLQGEGYGYTF.

This CDR3 is CASRDGLGNTEAFF. The CDR3 DNA sequence: TGTGCCAGCAGAGACGGACTGGGGAACACTGAAGCTTTCTTT. This rearrangement joins TRBV6-5 to TRBJ1-1; D unclear. The CDR3 length is 14 residues. The germline V and J ends were trimmed by 6 bases and 1 base, with 12 bases remaining between them. Germline V gene lookup returns CDR1 MNHEY and CDR2 SVGAGI.

The rearrangement joins TRBV25-1 to TRBJ2-5, with TRBD1 identical over 8 bases. The CDR3 is made up of 14 amino acids. Germline V gene lookup returns CDR1 MGHDK and CDR2 SYGVNS. V lost 4 bases to trimming and J lost 0 bases; unmatched junction nucleotides: 1. The CDR3 sequence: CASSGDRYQETQYF. In DNA form, the CDR3 reads TGTGCCAGCAGTGGGGACAGGTACCAAGAGACCCAGTACTTC.

The chain uses TRBV5-5 and TRBJ2-1, with D perhaps matching TRBD1 (5 bases). CDR1 is SGHKS and CDR2 is YYEKEE in the germline V gene (reference sequence). The V end lost 1 base, the J end lost 7 bases, and 18 bases lay between the germline ends. CDR3 size: 16 residues. In nucleotides, the CDR3 is TGTGCCAGCAGCTTGACCACAGGTTTCGGTAGGAATGAGCAGTTCTTC. This codes for CASSLTTGFGRNEQFF.

This chain connects TRBV18 to TRBJ2-5; D gene ambiguous. Germline CDR1 is KGHSH and CDR2 is LQKENI. V lost 1 base and J lost 0, with 9 bases in between. The CDR3 runs 15 residues. The CDR3 region is CASSPQNAYQETQYF. In DNA, the CDR3 is TGTGCCAGCTCACCACAGAACGCGTACCAAGAGACCCAGTACTTC.

This chain uses TRBV5-4 with TRBJ2-1, with D possibly called TRBD1 or TRBD2 (5 bases each). CDR1 is SGHNT and CDR2 is YYREEE in the germline V gene (reference sequence). With 0 bases removed from V and 2 bases from J, the gap between germline ends came to 12 bases. There are 16 residues in the CDR3. CDR3 DNA: TGTGCCAGCAGCTTGGCCGGGGACCCACCCTACAATGAGCAGTTCTTC. As protein: CASSLAGDPPYNEQFF.

The chain carries TRBV2 and TRBJ1-2; possibly TRBD1 for D (6 bases). Deletions cut 1 base from V and 5 bases from J, with 11 bases between. The CDR3 is made up of 14 amino acids. In germline, CDR1 is SNHLY, CDR2 FYNNEI. The CDR3 region is CASSEEGGGYGYTF. The CDR3 region has the DNA TGTGCCAGCAGTGAAGAAGGGGGAGGTTATGGCTACACCTTC.

The DNA of the CDR3 is TGTGCCAGCAGCCATGGACAGGGGGGGGAAAAACTGTTTTTT. This translates into CASSHGQGGEKLFF. The chain combines TRBV4-2 with TRBJ1-4; 10 positions agree with TRBD1. The J segment lost 8 bases and the V segment lost 3 bases, leaving 3 bases of the junction unmatched. This CDR3 has 14 residues. Per the germline V gene, CDR1 is LGHNA and CDR2 is YNFKEQ.

This chain links TRBV25-1 with TRBJ2-2, with D uncertain. CDR3 length: 12 residues. The germline V gene encodes CDR1 MGHDK and CDR2 SYGVNS. The V and J ends lost 5 bases and 0 bases respectively, with 1 base between them. The CDR3 is CASSTNTGELFF. CDR3 in DNA: TGTGCCAGCAGTACGAACACCGGGGAGCTGTTTTTT.

The chain uses TRBV5-1 and TRBJ1-4, with D maybe TRBD1 (5 bases). The CDR3 totals 14 residues. Germline V lookup: CDR1 SGHRS, CDR2 YFSETQ. V shed 6 bases and J shed 3 bases, with 12 bases lying between them. The CDR3 nucleotides are TGCGCCAGCATCACCGGGACCTCTAATGAAAAACTGTTTTTT. Its translation: CASITGTSNEKLFF. The entire variable domain, with the rest obtained from reference TRBV5-1 and TRBJ1-4, is as follows: KAGVTQTPRYLIKTRGQQVTLSCSPISGHRSVSWYQQTPGQGLQFLFEYFSETQRNKGNFPGRFSGRQFSNSRSEMNVSTLELGDSALYLCASITGTSNEKLFFGSGTQLSVL.

This sequence joins TRBV7-9 and TRBJ1-5, with no clear D. Looked up from germline, CDR1 is SEHNR and CDR2 is FQNEAQ (reference sequence). The CDR3 length is 15 residues. V was trimmed by 1 base and J by 0 bases, leaving 7 bases between them. The CDR3: CASSLGGNSNQPQHF. DNA of the CDR3: TGTGCCAGCAGCTTAGGAGGTAATAGCAATCAGCCCCAGCATTTT.

The chain links TRBV27 to TRBJ2-3; tentatively, D is TRBD1 (6 bases). Trimming stripped 3 bases from V and 0 bases from J, with 10 bases between. CDR3 size: 15 residues. CDR1 is MNHEY, CDR2 SMNVEV, per germline (reference sequence). The CDR3 DNA reads as TGTGCCAGCAGTTTGAGGGGGTGGAGCACAGATACGCAGTATTTT. This translates into CASSLRGWSTDTQYF.

The chain joins TRBV6-1 to TRBJ2-2; D is unresolved. Germline V gene lookup returns CDR1 MNHNS and CDR2 SASEGT. Trimming left V 4 bases short and J 2 bases short, with 5 bases between. The CDR3 length is 13 residues. CDR3 sequence reads: CASSAINTGELFF. The CDR3 region has the DNA TGTGCCAGCAGTGCCATCAACACCGGGGAGCTGTTTTTT.

This CDR3 is CASSLRLGLENTEAFF. In DNA, the CDR3 is TGTGCCAGCAGCTTGAGGCTAGGTCTCGAGAACACTGAAGCTTTCTTT. The rearrangement uses TRBV5-6 and TRBJ1-1; D not certain. The length of the CDR3 is 16 residues. V dropped 1 base and J dropped 1 base, with 14 bases sitting between them. Germline V gives CDR1 SGHDT, CDR2 YYEEEE. The full variable domain, its missing parts supplied by reference TRBV5-6 and TRBJ1-1, is DAGVTQSPTHLIKTRGQQVTLRCSPKSGHDTVSWYQQALGQGPQFIFQYYEEEERQRGNFPDRFSGHQFPNYSSELNVNALLLGDSALYLCASSLRLGLENTEAFFGQGTRLTVV.

This clone was seen only once. The chain joins TRBV29-1 to TRBJ2-1; weak D call: TRBD2 (5 bases). Trimming took 6 bases from V and 4 from J, leaving 7 bases between them. CDR1 SQVTM and CDR2 ANQGSEA come from the germline V gene. This CDR3 spans 11 amino acids. The CDR3 here is CSVGVYNEQFF. For the CDR3, the DNA is TGCAGCGTCGGGGTGTACAATGAGCAGTTCTTC.

This clone was observed a few times. The chain uses TRBV29-1 and TRBJ1-2, with 11 nucleotides matching TRBD1. Germline-derived CDR1 and CDR2 are SQVTM and ANQGSEA. Trimming took 0 bases from V and 10 from J; bases not matched to a gene: 4. CDR3 size: 13 residues. DNA for the CDR3: TGCAGCGTTGAAGAAGGGACAGGGGGTTCCTACACCTTC. Translation gives CSVEEGTGGSYTF.

The rearrangement uses TRBV6-1 and TRBJ1-2; D is undetermined. The CDR3 contains 14 residues. Per the germline V gene, CDR1 is MNHNS and CDR2 is SASEGT. V was shortened by 4 bases and J by 3 bases, with 12 bases between the two germline ends. The CDR3 DNA reads as TGTGCCAGCAGTGCCTGGACGGTAGACTATGGCTACACCTTC. Protein sequence: CASSAWTVDYGYTF.

The chain uses TRBV7-8 and TRBJ2-1; D is ambiguous. The CDR3 has 12 residues. V was trimmed by 1 base and J by 10 bases, leaving 8 bases between them. Per germline, CDR1 SGHVS and CDR2 FQNEAQ. CDR3 region: CASSLDRFEQFF. For the CDR3, the DNA is TGTGCCAGCAGCTTAGACCGTTTCGAGCAGTTCTTC.

V gene TRBV7-9 combines with J gene TRBJ2-3; D not resolved. This CDR3 has 12 residues. The germline V gene encodes CDR1 SEHNR and CDR2 FQNEAQ (reference sequence). The V end was cut by 1 base, the J end by 5 bases, with 4 bases between. CDR3 sequence reads: CASSLGVDTQYF. As DNA, the CDR3 is TGTGCCAGCAGCTTAGGGGTAGATACGCAGTATTTT.

This clone occurred once. The chain has TRBV19 and TRBJ2-2, with D uncertain. Trimming shortened V by 9 bases and J by 2 bases, and 16 bases separated the two germline ends. Germline loops: CDR1 LNHDA, CDR2 SQIVND (reference sequence). The CDR3 has 15 residues. CDR3 sequence (DNA): TGTGCCAGCCGAGCCGGGCAGACAAACACCGGGGAGCTGTTTTTT. Residues: CASRAGQTNTGELFF. Together with reference TRBV19 and TRBJ2-2, the CDR3 gives the full variable domain: DGGITQSPKYLFRKEGQNVTLSCEQNLNHDAMYWYRQDPGQGLRLIYYSQIVNDFQKGDIAEGYSVSREKKESFPLTVTSAQKNPTAFYLCASRAGQTNTGELFFGEGSRLTVL.

The J gene is TRBJ1-2, the V gene TRBV27; D unresolved. Trimming took 5 bases from V and 1 from J, leaving 11 bases between them. This CDR3 region has 14 residues. Germline V gene data show CDR1 as MNHEY and CDR2 as SMNVEV (reference sequence). CDR3 in DNA: TGTGCCAGCAGTCACGGAAGGATTAACTATGGCTACACCTTC. Amino acid sequence: CASSHGRINYGYTF.

The chain is built from TRBV19 and TRBJ2-5, with TRBD1 as a possible D gene (5 bases). Germline values: CDR1 LNHDA, CDR2 SQIVND (reference sequence). Between the trimmed V and J ends, which lost 1 base and 2 bases, there was a span of 8 bases. This CDR3 contains 14 residues. Here the CDR3 reads CASSIGRGQETQYF. The DNA of the CDR3 is TGTGCCAGTAGTATAGGAAGGGGACAAGAGACCCAGTACTTC.